This T cell receptor beta chain originates from a study of blood T cell repertoires in COVID-19. Study details: Donors in the United States, Italy and Spain gave samples during acute or convalescent COVID-19. The cDNA or gDNA used as material had been derived from T cells, B-cell-depleted T cells, or PBMCs.

Clones were sequenced by immunoSEQ multiplex PCR, and TCRdb holds only the in-frame ones, with some missing. The repertoire holds around 220,000 clones, with 87% as singletons. Participants had their cohort set by participant-reported clinical history. V shed 4 bases and J 3 bases; nucleotides not matched to a gene: 8. This CDR3 has 15 residues. The germline CDR1 and CDR2 sequences are SGHDT and YYEEEE. The sequenced sample was PBMCs or T cells enriched from blood (not recorded which). The TCR was taken from a woman aged 25 to 45 with acute COVID-19. This rearrangement joins TRBV5-6 to TRBJ2-7; 9 nucleotides align to TRBD1. The DNA for the CDR3 is TGTGCCAGCAGCATATCCGGGACAGGGCGCTACGAGCAGTACTTC. Translating gives CASSISGTGRYEQYF.